Below, 7 T cell receptor beta chains from the same sample are listed, as sequenced in a study of T cells in localized non-small cell lung cancer. Data came from immunoSEQ multiplex PCR; TCRdb stores just in-frame clones and leaves some out. Found here are under 70,000 clones, 75% to 90% of them singletons; the top ten hold about 5%. The input for sequencing was peripheral blood, taken before any cancer treatment. These receptors were collected from a woman aged 40-69 years with stage I lung adenocarcinoma.

The gene calls are TRBV7-8 and TRBJ1-5; no clear D gene. V was clipped by 2 bases and J by 1 base, with 9 bases between them. Germline V gene sequence: CDR1 SGHVS, CDR2 FQNEAQ. The CDR3 has 15 residues. The CDR3 DNA follows: TGTGCCAGCAGCTTACGGGGTGGGAGCAATCAGCCCCAGCATTTT. Amino acids: CASSLRGGSNQPQHF.

The V and J genes are TRBV6-5 and TRBJ2-7; 7 positions agree with TRBD2. CDR3 length: 14 amino acids. Unmatched junction bases numbered 7, after V lost 7 bases and J lost 1 base. The V gene's germline CDR1 is MNHEY and CDR2 SVGAGI. In DNA form, the CDR3 reads TGTGCCAGCACCAAGACTAGCACATCCTACGAGCAGTACTTC. It codes for CASTKTSTSYEQYF.

The V call is TRBV19, the J call TRBJ2-5; TRBD1 matches at 10 bases. The V gene's germline CDR1 is LNHDA and CDR2 SQIVND (reference sequence). J lost 5 bases, V lost 4 bases, and 7 bases had no gene match. The length of the CDR3 is 15 residues. DNA of the CDR3: TGTGCCAGTAGTACTGACAGGGGGCGAATGGAGACCCAGTACTTC. It encodes CASSTDRGRMETQYF.

The chain links TRBV7-9 to TRBJ1-1, with a tentative D call TRBD1 (5 bases). The CDR3 runs to 16 residues. V shed 6 bases and J shed 5 bases, with 22 bases lying between them. Germline-derived CDR1 and CDR2 are SEHNR and FQNEAQ (reference sequence). The CDR3 DNA follows: TGTGCCAGCAGTCTATTCGAACGGGGGAGAAGTACTGAAGCTTTCTTT. The encoded protein is CASSLFERGRSTEAFF.

The rearrangement joins TRBV6-4 to TRBJ2-2, with a weak D call TRBD1 (6 bases). Trimming took off 6 bases at V and 5 bases at J, with 10 bases between the two ends. The CDR3 length is 13 residues. Germline CDR1 reads MRHNA; CDR2 reads SNTAGT. CDR3 protein: CASSAGETGELFF. Here the CDR3 DNA reads TGTGCCAGCAGCGCAGGGGAAACCGGGGAGCTGTTTTTT.

V and J are TRBV19 and TRBJ1-2; TRBD1 might be the D (6 bases). Germline V gene lookup returns CDR1 LNHDA and CDR2 SQIVND (reference sequence). The CDR3 is made up of 15 amino acids. V was cut by 5 bases and J by 3 bases, with 16 bases left in between. This CDR3 reads CASSLFMAGDYGYTF. CDR3 sequence (DNA): TGTGCCAGTAGTCTCTTCATGGCAGGGGACTATGGCTACACCTTC. The variable domain in full, completed from reference TRBV19 and TRBJ1-2, reads DGGITQSPKYLFRKEGQNVTLSCEQNLNHDAMYWYRQDPGQGLRLIYYSQIVNDFQKGDIAEGYSVSREKKESFPLTVTSAQKNPTAFYLCASSLFMAGDYGYTFGSGTRLTVV.

The chain is built from TRBV9 and TRBJ2-7, with 14 bases aligning to TRBD2. This CDR3 is built from 15 residues. V was clipped by 2 bases and J by 5 bases; unmatched bases: 3. CDR1 is SGDLS, CDR2 YYNGEE, per germline. The CDR3 region is CASSVGLAGGHEQYF. For the CDR3, the DNA is TGTGCCAGCAGCGTCGGACTAGCGGGGGGTCACGAGCAGTACTTC.